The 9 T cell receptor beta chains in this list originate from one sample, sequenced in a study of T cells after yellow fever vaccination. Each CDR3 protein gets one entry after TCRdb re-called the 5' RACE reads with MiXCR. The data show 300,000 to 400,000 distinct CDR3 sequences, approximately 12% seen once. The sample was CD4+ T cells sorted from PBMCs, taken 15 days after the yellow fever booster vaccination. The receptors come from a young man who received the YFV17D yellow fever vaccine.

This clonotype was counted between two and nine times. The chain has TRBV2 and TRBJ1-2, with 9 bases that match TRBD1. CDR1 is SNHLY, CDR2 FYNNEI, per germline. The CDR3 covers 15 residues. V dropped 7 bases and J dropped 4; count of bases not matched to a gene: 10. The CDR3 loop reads CASNGLRQGGYGYTF. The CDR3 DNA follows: TGTGCCAGCAACGGCCTTCGACAGGGGGGCTATGGCTACACCTTC.

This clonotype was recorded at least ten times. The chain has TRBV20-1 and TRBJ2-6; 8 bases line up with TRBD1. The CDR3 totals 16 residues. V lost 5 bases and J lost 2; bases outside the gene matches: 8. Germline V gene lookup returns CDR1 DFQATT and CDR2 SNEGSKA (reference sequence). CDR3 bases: TGCAGTGCTGTTCAGGGGGCGCGGACTGGGGCCAACGTCCTGACTTTC. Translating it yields CSAVQGARTGANVLTF.

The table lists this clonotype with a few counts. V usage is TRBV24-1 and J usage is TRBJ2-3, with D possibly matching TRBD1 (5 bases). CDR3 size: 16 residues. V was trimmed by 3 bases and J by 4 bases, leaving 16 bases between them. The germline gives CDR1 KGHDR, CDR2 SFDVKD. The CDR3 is CATSDGAAGFADTQYF. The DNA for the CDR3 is TGTGCCACCAGTGATGGTGCTGCAGGGTTCGCAGATACGCAGTATTTT.

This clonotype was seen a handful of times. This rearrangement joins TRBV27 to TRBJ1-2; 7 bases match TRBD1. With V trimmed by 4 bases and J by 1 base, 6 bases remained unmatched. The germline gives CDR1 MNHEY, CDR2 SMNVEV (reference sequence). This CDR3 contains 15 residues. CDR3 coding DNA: TGTGCCAGCAGTTCGACAGGGTCTCTTAACTATGGCTACACCTTC. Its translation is CASSSTGSLNYGYTF.

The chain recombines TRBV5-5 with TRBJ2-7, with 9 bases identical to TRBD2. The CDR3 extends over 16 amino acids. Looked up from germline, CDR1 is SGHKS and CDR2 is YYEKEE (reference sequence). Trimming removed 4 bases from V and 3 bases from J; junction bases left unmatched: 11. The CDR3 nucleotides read TGTGCCAGCAGCGTAGCGGGGGTGCGAGGGGTCTACGAGCAGTACTTC. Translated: CASSVAGVRGVYEQYF.

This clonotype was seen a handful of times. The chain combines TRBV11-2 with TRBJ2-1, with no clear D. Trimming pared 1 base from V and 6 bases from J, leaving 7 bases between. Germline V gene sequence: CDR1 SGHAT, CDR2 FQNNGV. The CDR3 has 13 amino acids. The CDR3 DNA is TGTGCCAGCAGCTTAGTCATCCGCAATGAGCAGTTCTTC. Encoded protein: CASSLVIRNEQFF.

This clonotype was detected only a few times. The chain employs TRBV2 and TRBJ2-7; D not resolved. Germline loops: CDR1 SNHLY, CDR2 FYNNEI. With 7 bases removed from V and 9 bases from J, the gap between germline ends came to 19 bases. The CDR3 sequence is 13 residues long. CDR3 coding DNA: TGTGCCAGCATTCCTCGGTCCCTCGGAGTGCAGTACGTC. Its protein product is CASIPRSLGVQYV.

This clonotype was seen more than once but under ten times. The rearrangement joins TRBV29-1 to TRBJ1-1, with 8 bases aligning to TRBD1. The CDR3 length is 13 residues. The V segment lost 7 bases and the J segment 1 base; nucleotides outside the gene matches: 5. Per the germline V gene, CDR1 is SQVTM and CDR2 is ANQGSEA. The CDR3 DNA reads TGCAGCGCCCGGACAGGGCCGAACACTGAAGCTTTCTTT. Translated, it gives CSARTGPNTEAFF.

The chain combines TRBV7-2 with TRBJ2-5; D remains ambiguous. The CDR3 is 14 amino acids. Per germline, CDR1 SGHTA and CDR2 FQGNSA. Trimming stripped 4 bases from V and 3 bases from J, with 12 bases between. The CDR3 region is CASSSGVFEETQYF. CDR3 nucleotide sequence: TGTGCCAGCAGCTCAGGAGTCTTCGAAGAGACCCAGTACTTC.